The rows below give T cell receptor beta chains drawn from one sample of a study of blood T cell repertoires in COVID-19. The method was immunoSEQ multiplex PCR; TCRdb's version includes in-frame clones alone and lacks a portion of them. The table records fewer than 650,000 clones, about 88% of them present only once. The sequencing input was peripheral blood. Receptors originate from a woman aged 45 to 65 with COVID-19, enrolled during active disease. Each CDR3 is given with its conserved first and last residue. The order of the fields is CDR3 DNA, CDR3 protein, V gene, clone size, CDR3 length, D gene, J gene. D genes are given only for firm matches. Clone size is shown for a subset of rows, as once, few, many or a class of expanded clone.

TGTGCCAGCAGCCAAAATGAGCGGGGGCCTTCCTACGAGCAGTACTTC	CASSQNERGPSYEQYF	TRBV4-2	.	16	TRBD2	TRBJ2-7
TGTGCCAGCAGCTTGTCCTCCGGCTACACCTTC	CASSLSSGYTF	TRBV7-2	.	11	.	TRBJ1-2
TGTGCCAGCAGTTACCGGATCGAGGGGGACGAGCAGTACTTC	CASSYRIEGDEQYF	TRBV6-5	.	14	.	TRBJ2-7
TGTGCCAGCAGTTCGGACTTGTGGACTGAAGCTTTCTTT	CASSSDLWTEAFF	TRBV5-5	.	13	.	TRBJ1-1
TGTGCCAGCAGTGCGACAGGGAAGAAAGGCTTC	CASSATGKKGF	TRBV2	.	11	TRBD1	TRBJ1-2
TGTGCCAGCTCACCGGCAGGGGAGAGTCAGCCCCAGCATTTT	CASSPAGESQPQHF	TRBV18	.	14	.	TRBJ1-5
TGTGCCAGCAGTACAGGGATGAGGAATTACGGGGAGCTGTTTTTT	CASSTGMRNYGELFF	TRBV6-2/TRBV6-3	.	15	.	TRBJ2-2
TGTGCCAGCAGCCCCCCCGACAGCAACTATGGCTACACCTTC	CASSPPDSNYGYTF	TRBV7-9	.	14	.	TRBJ1-2
TGTGCCAGCAGTTCCGGGGGACTAGCGGGGGTTTGGGAGCAGTACTTC	CASSSGGLAGVWEQYF	TRBV9	.	16	TRBD2	TRBJ2-7
TGTGCCACCAGCAGAAAGACAGGGCATGGTGAAGCTTTCTTT	CATSRKTGHGEAFF	TRBV15	.	14	TRBD1	TRBJ1-1
TGTGCCAGCAGTTATAATCAGGGGTCGATGAACACTGAAGCTTTCTTT	CASSYNQGSMNTEAFF	TRBV6-5	.	16	.	TRBJ1-1
TGTGCCAGCAGTGAAAACAGGGGCGGGACTGAAGCTTTCTTT	CASSENRGGTEAFF	TRBV2	.	14	TRBD1	TRBJ1-1
TGCGCCAGCAACAGTACCCTCTCCTACGAGCAGTACTTC	CASNSTLSYEQYF	TRBV5-1	few	13	.	TRBJ2-7
TGTGCCAGCAGTGAGGTCCGAGGATTGAACACTGAAGCTTTCTTT	CASSEVRGLNTEAFF	TRBV6-1	.	15	.	TRBJ1-1
TGCGCCAGCGGTCACCGGGCAGGGGCTAATGAAAAACTGTTTTTT	CASGHRAGANEKLFF	TRBV4-1	.	15	.	TRBJ1-4
TGTGCCAGTGAAGACAATACCGGGACTCAAGCTTTCTTT	CASEDNTGTQAFF	TRBV12-3/TRBV12-4	.	13	.	TRBJ1-1
TGCGCCAGCAGCCGGGGGGGCGTCGGCACAGATACGCAGTATTTT	CASSRGGVGTDTQYF	TRBV5-1	.	15	TRBD2	TRBJ2-3
TGTGCCAGCAGTGCGGCGATAAACTATGGCTACACCTTC	CASSAAINYGYTF	TRBV12-3/TRBV12-4	.	13	.	TRBJ1-2
TGTGCCAGCAGATCAGGGAACACTGAAGCTTTCTTT	CASRSGNTEAFF	TRBV7-9	.	12	.	TRBJ1-1
TGTGCCAGCACCCGCGAAGACGGGTACGAGCAGTACTTC	CASTREDGYEQYF	TRBV7-9	.	13	.	TRBJ2-7
TGTGCCATGGGATCGGGGAAAAGTAATTCACCCCTCCACTTT	CAMGSGKSNSPLHF	TRBV10-3	.	14	.	TRBJ1-6
TGTGCCACCAGTGATCGCTCTGGAAACACCATATATTTT	CATSDRSGNTIYF	TRBV24-1	.	13	.	TRBJ1-3
TGTGCCAGCAGCGGGAACAGGGTGAACACTGAAGCTTTCTTT	CASSGNRVNTEAFF	TRBV25-1	.	14	.	TRBJ1-1
TGTGCCAGCAGCTATCCCGCCGGGACTGAAGCTTTCTTT	CASSYPAGTEAFF	TRBV28	.	13	.	TRBJ1-1
TGTGCCAGCAGACCGGGACAGGGGGCGTTCTTTGGTTCACCCCTCCACTTT	CASRPGQGAFFGSPLHF	TRBV11-2	.	17	TRBD1	TRBJ1-6
TGTGCCAGCAGCGAAGACAGGGGAAGAAACACCATATATTTT	CASSEDRGRNTIYF	TRBV9	.	14	TRBD1	TRBJ1-3
TGTGCCAGCAGTTCCCGGACAGGTGCCCTGCGGGGCTATGGCTACACCTTC	CASSSRTGALRGYGYTF	TRBV2	.	17	TRBD1	TRBJ1-2
TGTGCCAGCAGCCTATATGGACAGGGTAACACTGAAGCTTTCTTT	CASSLYGQGNTEAFF	TRBV5-4	.	15	TRBD1	TRBJ1-1
TGTGCCAGCAGCCAAGGGGCCGACACTGAAGCTTTCTTT	CASSQGADTEAFF	TRBV3-1/TRBV3-2	.	13	.	TRBJ1-1
TGTGCCAGCAGCCCACAGGGTCTCGGTGAAAAACTGTTTTTT	CASSPQGLGEKLFF	TRBV13	.	14	.	TRBJ1-4
TGTGCCAGCTCACGGGGACTAGCGGGGGCCCGGAGCACAGATACGCAGTATTTT	CASSRGLAGARSTDTQYF	TRBV18	once	18	TRBD2	TRBJ2-3
TGTGCCAGTAGGGGACAGATACGTGGCTACACCTTC	CASRGQIRGYTF	TRBV19	once	12	TRBD1	TRBJ1-2
TGCGCCAGCAGCTTGTCAGCAGGGGAGACCATTCAGTACTTC	CASSLSAGETIQYF	TRBV5-1	.	14	.	TRBJ2-4
TGTGCCAGTAGTATAAGGGGAGGGAATACGCAGTATTTT	CASSIRGGNTQYF	TRBV19	.	13	TRBD2	TRBJ2-3
TGTGCCAGCAGCCAAGTGACTAGAAATTCACCCCTCCACTTT	CASSQVTRNSPLHF	TRBV14	.	14	.	TRBJ1-6
TGTGCCAGCCGCCGGGACAGCTACTACGAGCAGTACTTC	CASRRDSYYEQYF	TRBV6-5	.	13	TRBD1	TRBJ2-7
TGTGCCAGTAACACGGGGGACGGTCGGTATGGCTACACCTTC	CASNTGDGRYGYTF	TRBV28	.	14	.	TRBJ1-2
TGTGCCCGGGGAGAGCGAGCAAGGCGTTACGAGCAGTACTTC	CARGERARRYEQYF	TRBV2	.	14	.	TRBJ2-7
TGTGCCATCAGTGAGTCGAAGGGGTCAGGAAACACCATATATTTT	CAISESKGSGNTIYF	TRBV10-3	.	15	.	TRBJ1-3
TGCAGTGCTAGTCTCCGGGTGAAGGATGGCTACACCTTC	CSASLRVKDGYTF	TRBV20-1	once	13	.	TRBJ1-2
TGTGCCAGCAGCGTAGTGGAAGCGGGGGTTGCCTACAATGAGCAGTTCTTC	CASSVVEAGVAYNEQFF	TRBV9	.	17	TRBD2	TRBJ2-1
TGTGCCAGCAGCCAAGAAAGACGGAGAGTCACTGAAGCTTTCTTT	CASSQERRRVTEAFF	TRBV4-2	.	15	.	TRBJ1-1
TGCGCCAGCGGAGGGGTGACAGACGGTAGCTCCTACGAGCAGTACTTC	CASGGVTDGSSYEQYF	TRBV10-2	.	16	.	TRBJ2-7
TGTGCCAGCAGTTTACAGGGGCTTTCCTATGGCTACACCTTC	CASSLQGLSYGYTF	TRBV5-4	.	14	TRBD1	TRBJ1-2
TGTGCCAGCAGCCCCCCGGGACAGGGGAACACTGAAGCTTTCTTT	CASSPPGQGNTEAFF	TRBV7-2	.	15	TRBD1	TRBJ1-1
TGTGCCAGCAGTTGGGGCGACTCCTACGAGCAGTACTTC	CASSWGDSYEQYF	TRBV6-6	.	13	.	TRBJ2-7
TGTGCCTGGAGTGTATTTGAGGGAAACACCATATATTTT	CAWSVFEGNTIYF	TRBV30	once	13	.	TRBJ1-3
TGTGCTAGTGGTTTAGGACTAGCGGATACGCAGTATTTT	CASGLGLADTQYF	TRBV12-5	.	13	TRBD2	TRBJ2-3
TGTGCCAGCAGCTTAGCCCCGGGGGGTTATAGCAATCAGCCCCAGCATTTT	CASSLAPGGYSNQPQHF	TRBV7-8	few	17	.	TRBJ1-5
TGTGCCAGCAGCCCAGGACAGGGGGTAGAAACTGAAGCTTTCTTT	CASSPGQGVETEAFF	TRBV7-9	.	15	TRBD1	TRBJ1-1
TGTGCCAGCAGCCAAGTAGGGACAGGGGACTATGGCTACACCTTC	CASSQVGTGDYGYTF	TRBV3-1/TRBV3-2	.	15	TRBD1	TRBJ1-2